Listed here are 29 T cell receptor beta chains from one sample, sequenced in a study of blood T cell repertoires in COVID-19. Sequencing used immunoSEQ multiplex PCR; TCRdb keeps in-frame clones, though not all of them. In the table there are approximately 81,000 clones, roughly 91% of which are singletons. What was sequenced was PBMCs or T cells enriched from blood (not recorded which). These receptors were collected from a woman between 50 and 59 years old with acute COVID-19.

The gene calls are TRBV18 and TRBJ1-1; 10 bases line up with TRBD1. CDR1 is KGHSH, CDR2 LQKENI, per germline. This CDR3 is 15 amino acids long. The V segment lost 3 bases and the J segment 2 bases; nucleotides outside the gene matches: 3. In DNA, the CDR3 is TGTGCCAGCTCACCGGGACAGGGGATAAACACTGAAGCTTTCTTT. Its translation is CASSPGQGINTEAFF.

The chain couples TRBV5-1 to TRBJ1-2, with 8 positions matching TRBD1. J lost 4 bases, V lost 1 base, and 9 bases had no gene match. Germline V gene lookup returns CDR1 SGHRS and CDR2 YFSETQ. This CDR3 has 16 residues. The CDR3 loop is CASSLIGTGDSYGYTF. CDR3 nucleotides: TGCGCCAGCAGCTTGATAGGGACAGGTGATAGCTATGGCTACACCTTC.

The chain is built from TRBV11-2 and TRBJ1-1; D possibly corresponds to TRBD1 (6 bases). The CDR3 is made up of 15 amino acids. V was cut by 6 bases and J by 3 bases, with 17 bases left in between. CDR1 and CDR2 (germline): SGHAT, FQNNGV. CDR3 loop: CASRPQGDRYTEAFF. The CDR3 DNA is TGTGCCAGCAGGCCACAGGGAGATCGGTACACTGAAGCTTTCTTT.

In regard to this clone: The sample contains more than one DNA sequence encoding this CDR3. V and J are TRBV6-5 and TRBJ1-2; D possibly corresponds to TRBD1 (5 bases). The CDR3 runs to 14 residues. The germline CDR1 and CDR2 sequences are MNHEY and SVGAGI. The V gene lost 0 bases and the J gene lost 2 bases, with 7 bases spanning the gap. The CDR3 here is CASSYSTGNYGYTF. The CDR3 coding sequence is TGTGCCAGCAGTTACTCTACAGGAAACTATGGCTACACCTTC.

The V gene is TRBV6-5, the J gene TRBJ1-5; D is uncertain. This CDR3 contains 14 residues. The V and J ends lost 0 bases and 3 bases respectively, with 6 bases between them. Germline V gene data show CDR1 as MNHEY and CDR2 as SVGAGI. The CDR3 protein is CASSYSRDNQPQHF. The CDR3 region has the DNA TGTGCCAGCAGTTACTCCCGGGACAATCAGCCCCAGCATTTT.

This clone was counted between two and nine times. The chain links TRBV5-1 to TRBJ2-7, with TRBD2 identical over 11 bases. There are 16 residues in the CDR3. Germline trimming cut 0 bases from V and 2 bases from J; bases unmatched to any gene: 4. The V gene's germline CDR1 is SGHRS and CDR2 YFSETQ. The CDR3 nucleotides read TGCGCCAGCAGCTTGGACTCGACTAGCGGGGCCTACGAGCAGTACTTC. Its translation is CASSLDSTSGAYEQYF.

The chain uses TRBV6-5 and TRBJ1-5; TRBD1 might be the D (5 bases). CDR3 length: 14 residues. Germline values: CDR1 MNHEY, CDR2 SVGAGI. V was cut by 4 bases and J by 1 base, with 8 bases left in between. The CDR3, as DNA: TGTGCCAGCAGTTGGGACTGGAGCAATCAGCCCCAGCATTTT. The encoded protein is CASSWDWSNQPQHF.

The genes are TRBV11-2 and TRBJ1-2, with unresolved D. This CDR3 is built from 14 residues. The V gene's germline CDR1 is SGHAT and CDR2 FQNNGV. The V and J ends lost 1 base and 6 bases respectively, with 12 bases between them. The CDR3 protein is CASSLVYTSDGYTF. The CDR3 coding sequence is TGTGCCAGCAGCTTAGTCTACACTAGTGATGGCTACACCTTC.

The chain joins TRBV19 to TRBJ2-2; TRBD1 aligns across 7 bases. V lost 3 bases to trimming and J lost 3 bases; unmatched junction nucleotides: 4. Germline lookup yields CDR1 LNHDA and CDR2 SQIVND (reference sequence). The CDR3 extends over 15 amino acids. CDR3 bases: TGTGCCAGTAGTATTTCGGGACAGCACACCGGGGAGCTGTTTTTT. Translated: CASSISGQHTGELFF.

The gene calls are TRBV5-4 and TRBJ1-1, with D unclear. CDR1 and CDR2 (germline): SGHNT, YYREEE (reference sequence). The germline V and J ends were trimmed by 3 bases and 1 base, with 13 bases remaining between them. The CDR3 sequence is 15 residues long. CDR3 loop: CASSSSGAGNTEAFF. The CDR3 DNA reads as TGTGCCAGCAGCTCGTCAGGAGCGGGGAACACTGAAGCTTTCTTT.

V and J are TRBV24-1 and TRBJ2-3; D is unclear. Per germline, CDR1 KGHDR and CDR2 SFDVKD. V dropped 6 bases and J dropped 1 base, with 10 bases sitting between them. The CDR3 consists of 14 residues. CDR3 amino acids: CATSRRMGTDTQYF. The CDR3 DNA is TGTGCCACCAGTAGGCGGATGGGCACAGATACGCAGTATTTT.

The chain has TRBV29-1 and TRBJ1-1; TRBD1 aligns across 11 bases. CDR3 length equals 13 residues. The germline CDR1 and CDR2 sequences are SQVTM and ANQGSEA. V shed 6 bases and J 5 bases; nucleotides not matched to a gene: 5. CDR3 sequence: CSVAGTGGTEAFF. The CDR3 bases are TGCAGCGTGGCCGGGACAGGGGGTACTGAAGCTTTCTTT.

The chain uses TRBV4-1 and TRBJ2-5; 7 bases are shared with TRBD2. After removal of 1 base from V and 1 base from J, the junction contained 6 bases not matched to a gene. The CDR3 contains 16 residues. From germline, CDR1 is MGHRA and CDR2 YSYEKL. The chain's CDR3 is CASSQGIGRPQETQYF. CDR3 nucleotides: TGCGCCAGCAGCCAAGGGATCGGGAGGCCCCAAGAGACCCAGTACTTC.

The chain couples TRBV5-1 to TRBJ2-2; unclear D gene. CDR3 length: 15 residues. Germline CDR1 and CDR2: SGHRS and YFSETQ. The V and J ends lost 1 base and 1 base respectively, with 8 bases between them. The CDR3 here is CASSLFGLNTGELFF. The CDR3 region has the DNA TGCGCCAGCAGCTTGTTCGGTTTGAACACCGGGGAGCTGTTTTTT.

This clone has just one count. The V and J genes are TRBV7-2 and TRBJ2-2, with 7 bases that match TRBD2. CDR3 length: 15 amino acids. V shed 5 bases, J shed 2 bases, and the junction held 5 bases outside the gene matches. CDR1 and CDR2 from the germline V gene are SGHTA and FQGNSA. Here the CDR3 DNA reads TGTGCCAGCAGCCCGAGACTAGCTAACACCGGGGAGCTGTTTTTT. Translated, it gives CASSPRLANTGELFF.

The gene calls are TRBV5-4 and TRBJ2-5, with TRBD2 matching 15 bases. There are 16 residues in the CDR3. The V segment lost 2 bases and the J segment 5 bases; nucleotides outside the gene matches: 4. The V gene's germline CDR1 is SGHNT and CDR2 YYREEE (reference sequence). The CDR3 reads CASSLVGTSGRETQYF. The CDR3 nucleotides are TGTGCCAGCAGCTTAGTCGGGACTAGCGGGAGGGAGACCCAGTACTTC.

This clone showed up just a few times. This chain links TRBV12-3 or TRBV12-4 with TRBJ1-1; 7 bases agree with TRBD1. The CDR3 has 13 residues. V trimming: 6 bases; J trimming: 1 base; junction bases outside the gene matches: 2. This CDR3 is CASRGQENTEAFF. As DNA, the CDR3 is TGTGCCAGCAGAGGACAGGAGAACACTGAAGCTTTCTTT.

J is TRBJ2-1 and V is TRBV10-2; D is unclear. The germline V gene has CDR1 WSHSY and CDR2 SAAADI. Trimming left V 2 bases short and J 7 bases short, with 12 bases between. The CDR3 loop spans 14 amino acids. DNA of the CDR3: TGCGCCAGCAGTGAGACCGCGCACAGAAATGAGCAGTTCTTC. This sequence encodes CASSETAHRNEQFF.

This clone occurred once. The genes are TRBV9 and TRBJ1-4; TRBD1 aligns across 10 bases. The CDR3 consists of 16 residues. The germline V gene encodes CDR1 SGDLS and CDR2 YYNGEE. Unmatched junction bases numbered 2, after V lost 3 bases and J lost 0 bases. Here the CDR3 DNA reads TGTGCCAGCAGCGACGGACAGGGGGCAACTAATGAAAAACTGTTTTTT. It specifies CASSDGQGATNEKLFF.

J is TRBJ2-1 and V is TRBV5-5; 9 bases are shared with TRBD2. V shed 3 bases, J shed 5 bases, and the junction held 9 bases outside the gene matches. The CDR3 spans 16 residues. The germline V gene encodes CDR1 SGHKS and CDR2 YYEKEE (reference sequence). Here the CDR3 reads CASSSTLAGPHNEQFF. In nucleotides, the CDR3 is TGTGCCAGCAGCTCCACACTAGCGGGCCCTCACAATGAGCAGTTCTTC.

This chain joins TRBV11-3 and TRBJ2-3; 8 bases fit TRBD2. The V gene end was trimmed by 0 bases and the J gene end by 8 bases; junction bases not matched to a gene: 10. Germline CDR1 reads SGHNT; CDR2 reads YENEEA. The CDR3 totals 16 residues. For the CDR3, the DNA is TGTGCCAGCAGCTTAGATGGCCGCGGGAGGCGCGGTACGCAGTATTTT. It specifies CASSLDGRGRRGTQYF.

This clone was observed a few times. This chain connects TRBV5-8 to TRBJ1-4; TRBD1 matches 8 bases. Germline V CDR1 and CDR2: SGHTS, YDEGEE. The trim removed 7 bases at V and 7 bases at J, leaving 9 bases unmatched. The CDR3 extends over 14 amino acids. This CDR3 reads CASSKGQGFEKLFF. Written as DNA, the CDR3 is TGTGCCAGCTCGAAAGGACAGGGCTTTGAAAAACTGTTTTTT.

This chain uses TRBV15 with TRBJ2-7; TRBD2 aligns across 10 bases. This CDR3 has 15 amino acids. Trimming took 0 bases from V and 7 from J; bases not matched to a gene: 6. Germline assignment: CDR1 LNHNV and CDR2 YYDKDF (reference sequence). The chain's CDR3 is CATSRDLAGDLEQYF. CDR3 nucleotides: TGTGCCACCAGCAGAGATCTAGCGGGAGATTTGGAGCAGTACTTC. The full variable domain, with the rest looked up from reference TRBV15 and TRBJ2-7, is DAMVIQNPRYQVTQFGKPVTLSCSQTLNHNVMYWYQQKSSQAPKLLFHYYDKDFNNEADTPDNFQSRRPNTSFCFLDIRSPGLGDTAMYLCATSRDLAGDLEQYFGPGTRLTVT.

The table lists this clone with a count of one. V usage is TRBV6-5 and J usage is TRBJ2-5, with D perhaps TRBD1 (6 bases). Germline V gives CDR1 MNHEY, CDR2 SVGAGI. The CDR3 extends over 12 amino acids. Trimming pared 5 bases from V and 8 bases from J, leaving 12 bases between. CDR3 loop: CASSIQGATQYF. CDR3 DNA: TGTGCCAGCAGTATACAGGGCGCAACCCAGTACTTC.

The chain uses TRBV9 and TRBJ1-6; 7 bases fit TRBD1. V was clipped by 0 bases and J by 9 bases; unmatched bases: 15. Germline CDR1 and CDR2: SGDLS and YYNGEE. The CDR3 is 18 residues long. DNA for the CDR3: TGTGCCAGCAGCGTAGCGGTTAGGGCAGGGGGATCAAGTTCACCCCTCCACTTT. Its translation is CASSVAVRAGGSSSPLHF.

The chain has TRBV5-4 and TRBJ1-4; D gene ambiguous. The CDR3 has 16 residues. Germline CDR1 reads SGHNT; CDR2 reads YYREEE (reference sequence). V gave up 0 bases and J gave up 1 base, with 10 bases separating them. CDR3 DNA: TGTGCCAGCAGCTTGGGATTTAGTGGAACTAATGAAAAACTGTTTTTT. Its protein is CASSLGFSGTNEKLFF.

CDR3 protein: CASAGTTGDYGYTF. The CDR3 DNA reads as TGTGCCAGCGCAGGAACGACAGGGGACTATGGCTACACCTTC. The chain links TRBV11-2 to TRBJ1-2; TRBD1 agrees at 8 bases. This CDR3 has 14 residues. V dropped 8 bases and J dropped 3; count of bases not matched to a gene: 8. Germline CDR1 and CDR2: SGHAT and FQNNGV.

The chain employs TRBV27 and TRBJ2-1; 10 positions match TRBD1. Germline V CDR1 and CDR2: MNHEY, SMNVEV (reference sequence). The J segment lost 9 bases and the V segment lost 6 bases, leaving 11 bases of the junction unmatched. The CDR3 extends over 15 amino acids. The CDR3 sequence: CASRGTGTGEVEQFF. As DNA, the CDR3 is TGTGCCAGCAGAGGCACCGGGACAGGGGAAGTTGAGCAGTTCTTC.

This chain joins TRBV6-5 and TRBJ2-3; D possibly corresponds to TRBD2 (5 bases). The CDR3 covers 11 residues. Germline CDR1 reads MNHEY; CDR2 reads SVGAGI. V dropped 4 bases and J dropped 9 bases, with 8 bases sitting between them. The CDR3 reads CASSFEGTQYF. The CDR3 nucleotides are TGTGCCAGCAGTTTCGAGGGAACGCAGTATTTT.